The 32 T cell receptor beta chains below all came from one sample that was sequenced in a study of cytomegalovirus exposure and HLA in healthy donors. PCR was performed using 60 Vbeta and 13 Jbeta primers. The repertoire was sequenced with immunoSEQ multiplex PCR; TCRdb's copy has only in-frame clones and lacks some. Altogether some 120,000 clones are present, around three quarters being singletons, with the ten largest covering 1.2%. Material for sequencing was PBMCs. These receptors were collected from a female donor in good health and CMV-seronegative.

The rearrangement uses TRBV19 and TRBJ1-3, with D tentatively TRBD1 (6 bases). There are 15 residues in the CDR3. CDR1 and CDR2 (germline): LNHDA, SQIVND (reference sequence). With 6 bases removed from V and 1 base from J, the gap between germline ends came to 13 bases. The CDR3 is CASRWDKTSGNTIYF. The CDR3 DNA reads TGTGCCAGTAGGTGGGACAAGACGTCTGGAAACACCATATATTTT.

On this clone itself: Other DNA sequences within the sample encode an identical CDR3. CDR3 loop: CASSRGRGLSTQYF. The CDR3 DNA is TGTGCCAGTAGTAGGGGCAGAGGCTTGAGTACGCAGTATTTT. This sequence joins TRBV19 and TRBJ2-3; maybe TRBD1 (5 bases). The ends were cut back, 4 bases at V and 8 bases at J, with 16 bases in the middle. The germline CDR1 and CDR2 sequences are LNHDA and SQIVND (reference sequence). This CDR3 contains 14 residues.

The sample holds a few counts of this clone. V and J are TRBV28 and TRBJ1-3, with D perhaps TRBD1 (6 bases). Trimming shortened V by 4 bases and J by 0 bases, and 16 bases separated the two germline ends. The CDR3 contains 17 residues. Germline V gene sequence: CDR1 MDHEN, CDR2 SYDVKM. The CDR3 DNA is TGTGCCAGCAGTTCTGGGGGGGGGCTGAGCTCTGGAAACACCATATATTTT. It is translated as CASSSGGGLSSGNTIYF.

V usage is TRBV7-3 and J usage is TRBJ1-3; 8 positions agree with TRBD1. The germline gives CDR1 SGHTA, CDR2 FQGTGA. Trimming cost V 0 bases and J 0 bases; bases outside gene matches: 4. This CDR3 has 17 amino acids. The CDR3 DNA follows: TGTGCCAGCAGCTTAACGGGGACAGGTGGCTCTGGAAACACCATATATTTT. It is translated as CASSLTGTGGSGNTIYF.

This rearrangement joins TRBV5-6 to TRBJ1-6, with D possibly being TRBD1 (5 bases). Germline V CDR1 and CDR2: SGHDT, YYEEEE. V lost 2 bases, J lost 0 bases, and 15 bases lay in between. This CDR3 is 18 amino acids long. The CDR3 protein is CASSFRQGGYSYNSPLHF. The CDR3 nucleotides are TGTGCCAGCAGCTTTAGGCAGGGTGGATACTCCTATAATTCACCCCTCCACTTT.

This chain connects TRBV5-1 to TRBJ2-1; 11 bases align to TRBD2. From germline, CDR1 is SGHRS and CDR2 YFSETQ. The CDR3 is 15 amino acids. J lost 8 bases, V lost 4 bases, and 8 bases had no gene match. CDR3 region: CASSDTSGSLDEQFF. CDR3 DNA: TGCGCCAGCAGCGACACTAGCGGGAGTTTGGATGAGCAGTTCTTC. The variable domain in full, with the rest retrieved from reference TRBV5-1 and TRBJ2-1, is KAGVTQTPRYLIKTRGQQVTLSCSPISGHRSVSWYQQTPGQGLQFLFEYFSETQRNKGNFPGRFSGRQFSNSRSEMNVSTLELGDSALYLCASSDTSGSLDEQFFGPGTRLTVL.

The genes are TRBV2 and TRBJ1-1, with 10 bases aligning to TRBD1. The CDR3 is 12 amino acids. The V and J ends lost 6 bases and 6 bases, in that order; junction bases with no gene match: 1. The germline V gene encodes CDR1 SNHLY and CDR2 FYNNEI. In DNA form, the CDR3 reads TGTGCCAGCAGAGGGACAGGGGCTGAAGCTTTCTTT. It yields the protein CASRGTGAEAFF.

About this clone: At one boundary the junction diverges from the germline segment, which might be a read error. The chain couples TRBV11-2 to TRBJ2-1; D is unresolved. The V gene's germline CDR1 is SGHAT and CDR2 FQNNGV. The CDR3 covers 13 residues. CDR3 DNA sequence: TGTGCCAGCAGCTTGTCCACCTACCATGAGCAGTTCTTC. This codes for CASSLSTYHEQFF.

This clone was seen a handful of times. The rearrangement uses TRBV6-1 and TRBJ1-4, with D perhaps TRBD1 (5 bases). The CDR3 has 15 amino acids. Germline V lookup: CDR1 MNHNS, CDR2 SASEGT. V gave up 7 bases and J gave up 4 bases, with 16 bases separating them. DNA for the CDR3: TGTGCCAGCACCCCAGTAGGGGTTAGTAATGAAAAACTGTTTTTT. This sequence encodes CASTPVGVSNEKLFF.

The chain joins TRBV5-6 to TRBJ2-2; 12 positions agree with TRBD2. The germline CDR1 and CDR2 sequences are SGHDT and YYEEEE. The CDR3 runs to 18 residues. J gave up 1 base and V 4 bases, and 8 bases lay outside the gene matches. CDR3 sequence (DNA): TGTGCCAGCAGCCCTCTGGCGACTAGCGGGGGGAACACCGGGGAGCTGTTTTTT. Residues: CASSPLATSGGNTGELFF. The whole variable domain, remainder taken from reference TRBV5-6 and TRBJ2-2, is DAGVTQSPTHLIKTRGQQVTLRCSPKSGHDTVSWYQQALGQGPQFIFQYYEEEERQRGNFPDRFSGHQFPNYSSELNVNALLLGDSALYLCASSPLATSGGNTGELFFGEGSRLTVL.

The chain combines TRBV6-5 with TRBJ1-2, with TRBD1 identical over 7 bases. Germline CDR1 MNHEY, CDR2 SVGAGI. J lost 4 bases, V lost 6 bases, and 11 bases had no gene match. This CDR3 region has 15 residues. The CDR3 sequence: CASRRDRVISYGYTF. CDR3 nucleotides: TGTGCCAGCAGGAGAGACAGGGTGATTTCCTATGGCTACACCTTC.

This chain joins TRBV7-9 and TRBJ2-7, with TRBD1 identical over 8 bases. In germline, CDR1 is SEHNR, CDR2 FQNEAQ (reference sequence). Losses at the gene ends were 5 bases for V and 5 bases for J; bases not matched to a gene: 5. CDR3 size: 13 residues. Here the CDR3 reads CASSAGQADEQYF. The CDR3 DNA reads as TGTGCCAGCAGCGCGGGACAGGCCGACGAGCAGTACTTC. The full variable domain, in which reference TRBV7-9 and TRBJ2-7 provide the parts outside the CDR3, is DTGVSQNPRHKITKRGQNVTFRCDPISEHNRLYWYRQTLGQGPEFLTYFQNEAQLEKSRLLSDRFSAERPKGSFSTLEIQRTEQGDSAMYLCASSAGQADEQYFGPGTRLTVT.

The CDR3 DNA is TGTGCCAGCAGCGTCCTAGCGGTTACCTACGAGCAGTACTTC. Residues: CASSVLAVTYEQYF. This chain uses TRBV9 with TRBJ2-7, with 7 bases lining up with TRBD2. V shed 2 bases and J 2 bases; nucleotides not matched to a gene: 4. CDR1 SGDLS and CDR2 YYNGEE come from the germline V gene. The CDR3 length is 14 residues.

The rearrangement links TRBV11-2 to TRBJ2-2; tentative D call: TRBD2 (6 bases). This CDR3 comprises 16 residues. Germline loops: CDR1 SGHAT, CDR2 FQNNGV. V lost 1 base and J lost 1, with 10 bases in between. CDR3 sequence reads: CASSLGRGRNTGELFF. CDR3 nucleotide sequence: TGTGCCAGCAGCTTAGGGCGGGGCAGGAACACCGGGGAGCTGTTTTTT.

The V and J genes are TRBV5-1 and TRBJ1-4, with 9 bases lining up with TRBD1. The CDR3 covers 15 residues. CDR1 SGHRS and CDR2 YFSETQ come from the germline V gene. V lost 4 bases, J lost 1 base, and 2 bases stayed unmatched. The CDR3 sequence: CASSRGQGTNEKLFF. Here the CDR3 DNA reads TGCGCCAGCAGCAGGGGACAGGGAACTAATGAAAAACTGTTTTTT.

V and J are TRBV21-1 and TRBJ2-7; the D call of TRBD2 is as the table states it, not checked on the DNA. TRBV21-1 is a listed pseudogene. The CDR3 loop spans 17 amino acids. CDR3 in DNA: TGTGCCAGCAGCAGAGGGACCACTAGCGGGAGATCCTACGAGCAGTACTTC. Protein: CASSRGTTSGRSYEQYF.

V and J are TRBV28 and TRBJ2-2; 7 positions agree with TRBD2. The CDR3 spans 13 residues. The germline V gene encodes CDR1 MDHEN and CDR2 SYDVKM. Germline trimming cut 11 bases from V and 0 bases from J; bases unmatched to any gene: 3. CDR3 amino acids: CAAGDSNTGELFF. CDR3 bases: TGTGCCGCGGGGGATTCGAACACCGGGGAGCTGTTTTTT. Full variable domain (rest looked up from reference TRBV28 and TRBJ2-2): DVKVTQSSRYLVKRTGEKVFLECVQDMDHENMFWYRQDPGLGLRLIYFSYDVKMKEKGDIPEGYSVSREKKERFSLILESASTNQTSMYLCAAGDSNTGELFFGEGSRLTVL.

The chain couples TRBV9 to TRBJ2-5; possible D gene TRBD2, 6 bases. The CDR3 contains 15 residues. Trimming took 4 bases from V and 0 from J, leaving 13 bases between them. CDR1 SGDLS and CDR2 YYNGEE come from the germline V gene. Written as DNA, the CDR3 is TGTGCCAGCAGCCCGGGAGACAGTAACCAAGAGACCCAGTACTTC. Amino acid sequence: CASSPGDSNQETQYF.

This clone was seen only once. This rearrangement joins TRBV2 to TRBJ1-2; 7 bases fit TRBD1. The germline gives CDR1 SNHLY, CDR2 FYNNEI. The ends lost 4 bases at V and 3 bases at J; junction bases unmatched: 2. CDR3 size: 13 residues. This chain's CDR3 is CASSGDRDYGYTF. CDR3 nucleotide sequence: TGTGCCAGCAGTGGAGACAGGGACTATGGCTACACCTTC. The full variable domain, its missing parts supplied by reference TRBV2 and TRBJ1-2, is EPEVTQTPSHQVTQMGQEVILRCVPISNHLYFYWYRQILGQKVEFLVSFYNNEISEKSEIFDDQFSVERPDGSNFTLKIRSTKLEDSAMYFCASSGDRDYGYTFGSGTRLTVV.

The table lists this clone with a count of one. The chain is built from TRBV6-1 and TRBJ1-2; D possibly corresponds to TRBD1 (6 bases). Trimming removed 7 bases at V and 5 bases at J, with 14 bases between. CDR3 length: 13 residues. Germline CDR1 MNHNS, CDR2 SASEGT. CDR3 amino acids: CASKTQGYYGYTF. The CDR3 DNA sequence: TGTGCCAGCAAAACTCAGGGGTATTATGGCTACACCTTC.

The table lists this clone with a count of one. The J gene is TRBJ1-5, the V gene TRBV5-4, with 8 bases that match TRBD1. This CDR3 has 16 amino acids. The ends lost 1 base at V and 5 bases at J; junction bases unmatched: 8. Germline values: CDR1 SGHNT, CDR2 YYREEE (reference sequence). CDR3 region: CASSLKGQVLDQPQHF. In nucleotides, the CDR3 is TGTGCCAGCAGCTTGAAGGGACAGGTCCTTGATCAGCCCCAGCATTTT.

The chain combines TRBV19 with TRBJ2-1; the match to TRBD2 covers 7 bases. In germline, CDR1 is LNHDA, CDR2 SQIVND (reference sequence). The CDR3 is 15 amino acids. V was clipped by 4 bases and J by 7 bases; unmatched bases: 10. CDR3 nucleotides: TGTGCCAGTAGTAGATTGCGGGAGTGGGCGAATGAGCAGTTCTTC. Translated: CASSRLREWANEQFF. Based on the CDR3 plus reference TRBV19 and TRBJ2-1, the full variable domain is DGGITQSPKYLFRKEGQNVTLSCEQNLNHDAMYWYRQDPGQGLRLIYYSQIVNDFQKGDIAEGYSVSREKKESFPLTVTSAQKNPTAFYLCASSRLREWANEQFFGPGTRLTVL.

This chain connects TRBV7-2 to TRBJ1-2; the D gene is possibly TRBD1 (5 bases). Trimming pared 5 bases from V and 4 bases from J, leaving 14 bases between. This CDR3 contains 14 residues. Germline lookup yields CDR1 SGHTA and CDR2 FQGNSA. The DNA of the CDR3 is TGTGCCAGCAGCCGAAGGCAGGGAACCTATGGCTACACCTTC. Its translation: CASSRRQGTYGYTF.

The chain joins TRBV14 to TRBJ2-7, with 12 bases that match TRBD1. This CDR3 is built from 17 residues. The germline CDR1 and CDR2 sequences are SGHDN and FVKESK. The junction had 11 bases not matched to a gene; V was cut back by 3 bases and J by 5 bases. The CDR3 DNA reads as TGTGCCAGCAGCCACCTCCCCGGGACAGGGGGCTTGGACGAGCAGTACTTC. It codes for CASSHLPGTGGLDEQYF.

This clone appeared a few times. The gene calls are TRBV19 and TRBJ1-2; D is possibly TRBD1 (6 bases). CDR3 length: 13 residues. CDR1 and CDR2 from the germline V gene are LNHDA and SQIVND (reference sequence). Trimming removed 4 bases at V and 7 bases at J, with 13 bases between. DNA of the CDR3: TGTGCCAGTAGTAAGGGGGGGCTGGTTGGCTACACCTTC. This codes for CASSKGGLVGYTF.

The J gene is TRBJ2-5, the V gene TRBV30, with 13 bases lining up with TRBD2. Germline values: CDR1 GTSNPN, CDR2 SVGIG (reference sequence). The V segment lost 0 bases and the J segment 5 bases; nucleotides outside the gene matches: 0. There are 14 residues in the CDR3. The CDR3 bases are TGTGCCTGGAGTGTGGGACTAGCGGGGGAGACCCAGTACTTC. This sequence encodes CAWSVGLAGETQYF. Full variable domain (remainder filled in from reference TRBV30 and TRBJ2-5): SQTIHQWPATLVQPVGSPLSLECTVEGTSNPNLYWYRQAAGRGLQLLFYSVGIGQISSEVPQNLSASRPQDRQFILSSKKLLLSDSGFYLCAWSVGLAGETQYFGPGTRLLVL.

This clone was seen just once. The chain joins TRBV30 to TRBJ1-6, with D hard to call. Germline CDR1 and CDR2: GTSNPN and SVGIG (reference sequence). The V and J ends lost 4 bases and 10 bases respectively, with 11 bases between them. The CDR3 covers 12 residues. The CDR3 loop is CAWTYLRSPLHF. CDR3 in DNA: TGTGCCTGGACCTACCTCCGCTCACCCCTCCACTTT. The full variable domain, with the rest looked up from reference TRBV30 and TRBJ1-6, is SQTIHQWPATLVQPVGSPLSLECTVEGTSNPNLYWYRQAAGRGLQLLFYSVGIGQISSEVPQNLSASRPQDRQFILSSKKLLLSDSGFYLCAWTYLRSPLHFGNGTRLTVT.

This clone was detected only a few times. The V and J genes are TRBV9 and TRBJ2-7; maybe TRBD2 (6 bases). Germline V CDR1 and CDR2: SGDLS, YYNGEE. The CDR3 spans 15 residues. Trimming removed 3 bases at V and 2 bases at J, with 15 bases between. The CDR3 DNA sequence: TGTGCCAGCAGCGAGGGGCAGGGACTTGCCTACGAGCAGTACTTC. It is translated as CASSEGQGLAYEQYF. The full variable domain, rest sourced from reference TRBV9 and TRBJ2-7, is DSGVTQTPKHLITATGQRVTLRCSPRSGDLSVYWYQQSLDQGLQFLIQYYNGEERAKGNILERFSAQQFPDLHSELNLSSLELGDSALYFCASSEGQGLAYEQYFGPGTRLTVT.

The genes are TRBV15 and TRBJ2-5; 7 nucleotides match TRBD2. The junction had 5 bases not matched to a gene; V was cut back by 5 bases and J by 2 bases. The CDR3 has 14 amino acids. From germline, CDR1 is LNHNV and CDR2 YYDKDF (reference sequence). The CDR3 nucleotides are TGTGCCACCAGCTTCCGGACTAGGCAAGAGACCCAGTACTTC. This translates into CATSFRTRQETQYF. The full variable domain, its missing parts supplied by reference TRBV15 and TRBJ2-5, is DAMVIQNPRYQVTQFGKPVTLSCSQTLNHNVMYWYQQKSSQAPKLLFHYYDKDFNNEADTPDNFQSRRPNTSFCFLDIRSPGLGDTAMYLCATSFRTRQETQYFGPGTRLLVL.

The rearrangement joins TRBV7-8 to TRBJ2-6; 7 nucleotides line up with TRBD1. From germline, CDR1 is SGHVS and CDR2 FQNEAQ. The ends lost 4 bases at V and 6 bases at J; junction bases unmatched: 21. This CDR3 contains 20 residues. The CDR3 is CASSWDRRKPSALAANVLTF. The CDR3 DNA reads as TGTGCCAGCAGCTGGGACAGAAGAAAACCCTCGGCTCTTGCGGCCAACGTCCTGACTTTC.

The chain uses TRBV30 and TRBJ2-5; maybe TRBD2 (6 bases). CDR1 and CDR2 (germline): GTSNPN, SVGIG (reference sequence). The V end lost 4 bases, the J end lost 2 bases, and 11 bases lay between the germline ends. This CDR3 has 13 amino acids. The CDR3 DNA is TGTGCCTGGATGGCTAGCGTACAAGAGACCCAGTACTTC. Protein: CAWMASVQETQYF.

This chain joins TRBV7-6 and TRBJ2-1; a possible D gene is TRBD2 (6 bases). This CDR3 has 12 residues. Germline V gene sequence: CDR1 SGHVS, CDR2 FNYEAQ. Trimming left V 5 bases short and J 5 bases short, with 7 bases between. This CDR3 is CASSAGNNEQFF. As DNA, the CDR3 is TGTGCCAGCAGCGCGGGGAACAATGAGCAGTTCTTC.